The 17 T cell receptor beta chains below come from one sample, sequenced in a study of T-cell reconstitution after alpha-beta-depleted transplantation in children. Molecular barcoding with unique molecular identifiers was used for the TCRbeta library. TCRdb re-called the PCR reads through MiXCR, storing one row per CDR3 protein. Of 200,000 to 300,000 distinct CDR3 sequences listed, 12% were seen once; the top ten hold roughly 2.6%. The sequencing used PBMCs from the stem cell graft donor, collected from the stem cell graft. All receptors come from a human donor who donated a stem cell graft to a child with acute lymphoblastic leukemia.

V is TRBV7-9 and J is TRBJ2-1; TRBD2 is a possible D gene (5 bases). Per germline, CDR1 SEHNR and CDR2 FQNEAQ (reference sequence). This CDR3 is built from 14 residues. Between the trimmed V and J ends, which lost 5 bases and 5 bases, there was a span of 13 bases. In DNA form, the CDR3 reads TGTGCCAGCAGCCCCCGGTTCGGGAACAATGAGCAGTTCTTC. Protein sequence: CASSPRFGNNEQFF.

This clonotype has just one count. This may stem from a read error, because a much larger clone lies one nucleotide away. V gene TRBV5-1 combines with J gene TRBJ2-6; TRBD1 matches at 7 bases. Germline loops: CDR1 SGHRS, CDR2 YFSETQ. The CDR3 covers 19 residues. For the CDR3, the DNA is TGCGCCAGCAGCTTCTCTCCGGGACAGAGGTTGGTGGGGGCCAACGCCCTGACTTTC. Translating gives CASSFSPGQRLVGANALTF.

At least ten counts were recorded for this clonotype. V gene TRBV27 combines with J gene TRBJ1-5; D unresolved. V was cut by 0 bases and J by 0 bases, with 15 bases left in between. In germline, CDR1 is MNHEY, CDR2 SMNVEV (reference sequence). This CDR3 spans 18 amino acids. In DNA, the CDR3 is TGTGCCAGCAGTTTATCGGGCCCCGGCTGGAATAGCAATCAGCCCCAGCATTTT. Protein sequence: CASSLSGPGWNSNQPQHF.

This clonotype was counted many times. V is TRBV5-1 and J is TRBJ2-7, with 12 bases matching TRBD1. This CDR3 is 14 amino acids long. The germline CDR1 and CDR2 sequences are SGHRS and YFSETQ. V was pared by 4 bases and J by 4 bases, with 3 bases of the junction left unmatched. CDR3 sequence: CASSGGQGAYEQYF. Written as DNA, the CDR3 is TGCGCCAGCAGCGGGGGACAGGGGGCGTACGAGCAGTACTTC.

V is TRBV5-1 and J is TRBJ2-3, with D possibly being TRBD1 or TRBD2 (5 bases each). Germline CDR1 SGHRS, CDR2 YFSETQ. This CDR3 is 15 amino acids long. V was shortened by 5 bases and J by 5 bases, with 18 bases between the two germline ends. CDR3 in amino acids: CASRGSGHPRDTQYF. The CDR3 bases are TGCGCCAGCAGAGGGAGCGGACACCCTAGAGATACGCAGTATTTT.

The gene calls are TRBV7-2 and TRBJ1-2; D remains ambiguous. The length of the CDR3 is 14 residues. Germline CDR1 SGHTA, CDR2 FQGNSA. Between the trimmed V and J ends, which lost 1 base and 8 bases, there was a span of 14 bases. In nucleotides, the CDR3 is TGTGCCAGCAGCTTAGAATGGCCGGCCGACGGCTACACCTTC. This codes for CASSLEWPADGYTF.

For this clonotype: This clone may be a read error of a much larger clone one base away. V is TRBV10-3 and J is TRBJ1-5; D may be TRBD1 (6 bases). CDR1 ENHRY and CDR2 SYGVKD come from the germline V gene. The CDR3 spans 14 residues. The chain's CDR3 is CASQTGPGNQPHHF. The CDR3 coding sequence is TGTGCCAGCCAAACAGGGCCGGGGAATCAGCCCCACCATTTT.

This clonotype was detected many times. The rearrangement joins TRBV20-1 to TRBJ1-1, with D possibly being TRBD1 (5 bases). The germline CDR1 and CDR2 sequences are DFQATT and SNEGSKA (reference sequence). The CDR3 covers 13 residues. V lost 6 bases, J lost 6 bases, and 17 bases lay in between. In DNA, the CDR3 is TGCAGTGCCATCCGGGGGGTCGGAGCTGAAGCTTTCTTT. Its translation is CSAIRGVGAEAFF.

This clonotype was seen ten or more times. The chain combines TRBV29-1 with TRBJ2-1, with D perhaps matching TRBD1 or TRBD2 (5 bases each). The germline V gene encodes CDR1 SQVTM and CDR2 ANQGSEA. V was pared by 2 bases and J by 13 bases, with 18 bases between. The CDR3 has 13 residues. The CDR3 DNA follows: TGCAGCGTTGAACCCCAGAGGGGATTTCGTCAGTTCTTC. Residues: CSVEPQRGFRQFF.

This clonotype was picked up many times. This chain joins TRBV27 and TRBJ2-1; no clear D gene. The germline gives CDR1 MNHEY, CDR2 SMNVEV (reference sequence). The length of the CDR3 is 13 residues. V was pared by 1 base and J by 4 bases, with 5 bases between. CDR3 DNA sequence: TGTGCCAGCAGTTTATACCGGTACAATGAGCAGTTCTTC. It specifies CASSLYRYNEQFF.

This clonotype showed up many times. V and J are TRBV9 and TRBJ2-2; D remains unclear. Deletions cut 0 bases from V and 1 base from J, with 10 bases between. Germline V CDR1 and CDR2: SGDLS, YYNGEE. This CDR3 contains 16 residues. CDR3 region: CASSVGPILNTGELFF. The DNA for the CDR3 is TGTGCCAGCAGCGTAGGACCGATTCTGAACACCGGGGAGCTGTTTTTT.

This clonotype has at least ten counts. The chain joins TRBV4-3 to TRBJ2-3; weak D call: TRBD2 (6 bases). This CDR3 region has 16 residues. V was cut by 1 base and J by 2 bases, with 13 bases left in between. Per the germline V gene, CDR1 is LGHNA and CDR2 is YSLEER. In nucleotides, the CDR3 is TGCGCCAGCAGCCAAGCGCTCGGCGGGGACACAGATACGCAGTATTTT. It encodes CASSQALGGDTDTQYF.

This clonotype was seen ten or more times. This chain joins TRBV5-1 and TRBJ2-2; D might be TRBD1 (5 bases). Germline-derived CDR1 and CDR2 are SGHRS and YFSETQ. The CDR3 extends over 15 amino acids. The V end lost 0 bases, the J end lost 1 base, and 7 bases lay between the germline ends. In DNA, the CDR3 is TGCGCCAGCAGCTTGGGACAGAAGAACACCGGGGAGCTGTTTTTT. Its protein product is CASSLGQKNTGELFF.

This clonotype has a count of ten or more. The V gene is TRBV4-3, the J gene TRBJ1-2, with D unclear. Germline lookup yields CDR1 LGHNA and CDR2 YSLEER. The CDR3 has 16 amino acids. V was trimmed by 1 base and J by 8 bases, leaving 20 bases between them. CDR3 sequence reads: CASSQARQWGGEGYTF. In DNA form, the CDR3 reads TGCGCCAGCAGCCAAGCCCGTCAATGGGGAGGAGAAGGCTACACCTTC.

There are many counts of this clonotype. The chain is built from TRBV6-2 or TRBV6-3 and TRBJ1-4; D unclear. CDR1 MNHEY and CDR2 SVGEGT come from the germline V gene. This CDR3 is built from 16 residues. Between the trimmed V and J ends, which lost 0 bases and 0 bases, there was a span of 8 bases. The CDR3 sequence: CASSYSRRATNEKLFF. The DNA for the CDR3 is TGTGCCAGCAGTTACTCCCGACGAGCAACTAATGAAAAACTGTTTTTT.

In its sample, this clonotype was seen many times. CDR3 DNA sequence: TGTGCCAGCGGGCTAGCGGGGGCCAGGGAGACCCAGTACTTC. It specifies CASGLAGARETQYF. The chain is built from TRBV28 and TRBJ2-5, with 10 bases fitting TRBD2. Germline lookup yields CDR1 MDHEN and CDR2 SYDVKM. With 8 bases clipped from V and 5 bases from J, the junction kept 8 bases outside the gene matches. The CDR3 extends over 14 amino acids.

This clonotype was counted a few times. The V call is TRBV5-1, the J call TRBJ2-2, with D possibly being TRBD2 (6 bases). CDR3 length equals 16 residues. Trimming pared 7 bases from V and 0 bases from J, leaving 16 bases between. Germline V CDR1 and CDR2: SGHRS, YFSETQ. CDR3 residues: CASSMEGRANTGELFF. The DNA of the CDR3 is TGCGCCAGCTCAATGGAGGGCAGGGCGAACACCGGGGAGCTGTTTTTT.